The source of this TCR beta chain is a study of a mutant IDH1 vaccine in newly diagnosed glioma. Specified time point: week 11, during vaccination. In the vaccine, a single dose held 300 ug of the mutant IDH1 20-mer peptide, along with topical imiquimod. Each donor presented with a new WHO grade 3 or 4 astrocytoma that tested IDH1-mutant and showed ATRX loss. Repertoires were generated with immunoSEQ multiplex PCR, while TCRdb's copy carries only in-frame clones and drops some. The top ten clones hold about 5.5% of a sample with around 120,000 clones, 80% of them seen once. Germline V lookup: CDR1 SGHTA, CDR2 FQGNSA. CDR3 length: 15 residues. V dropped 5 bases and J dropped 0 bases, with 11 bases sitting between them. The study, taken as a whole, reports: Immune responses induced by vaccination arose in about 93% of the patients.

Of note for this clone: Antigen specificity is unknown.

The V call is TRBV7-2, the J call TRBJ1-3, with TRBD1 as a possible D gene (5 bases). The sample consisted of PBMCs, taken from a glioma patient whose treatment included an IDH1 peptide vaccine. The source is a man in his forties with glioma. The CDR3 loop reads CASSPRQYSGNTIYF. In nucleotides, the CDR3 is TGTGCCAGCAGCCCCCGACAGTACTCTGGAAACACCATATATTTT.